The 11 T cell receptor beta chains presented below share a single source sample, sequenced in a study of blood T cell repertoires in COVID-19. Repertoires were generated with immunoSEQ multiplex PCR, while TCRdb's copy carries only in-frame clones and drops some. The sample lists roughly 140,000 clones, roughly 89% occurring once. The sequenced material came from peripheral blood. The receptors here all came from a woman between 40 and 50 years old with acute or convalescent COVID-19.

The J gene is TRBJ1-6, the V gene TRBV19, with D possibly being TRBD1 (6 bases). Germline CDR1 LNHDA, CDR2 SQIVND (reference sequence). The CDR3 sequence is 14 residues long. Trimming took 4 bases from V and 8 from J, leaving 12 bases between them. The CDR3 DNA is TGTGCCAGTAGTAGGGGGCTTTCGCATTCACCCCTCCACTTT. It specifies CASSRGLSHSPLHF.

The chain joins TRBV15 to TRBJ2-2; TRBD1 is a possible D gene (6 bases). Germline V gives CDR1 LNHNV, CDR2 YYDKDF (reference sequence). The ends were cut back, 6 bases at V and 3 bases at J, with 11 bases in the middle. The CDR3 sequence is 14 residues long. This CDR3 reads CATRRTAHTGELFF. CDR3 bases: TGTGCCACCAGACGGACAGCTCACACCGGGGAGCTGTTTTTT.

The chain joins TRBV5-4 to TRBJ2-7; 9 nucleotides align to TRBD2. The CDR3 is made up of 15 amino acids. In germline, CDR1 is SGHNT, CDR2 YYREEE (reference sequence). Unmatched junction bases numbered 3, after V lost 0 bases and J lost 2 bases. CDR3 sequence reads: CASSLELAGPYEQYF. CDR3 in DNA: TGTGCCAGCAGCTTGGAACTAGCGGGCCCCTACGAGCAGTACTTC.

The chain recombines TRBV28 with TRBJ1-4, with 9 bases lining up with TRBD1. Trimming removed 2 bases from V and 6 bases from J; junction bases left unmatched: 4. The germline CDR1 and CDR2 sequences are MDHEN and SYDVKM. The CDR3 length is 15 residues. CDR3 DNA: TGTGCCAGCAGTTTACTTGGACAGGGGTATGAAAAACTGTTTTTT. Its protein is CASSLLGQGYEKLFF.

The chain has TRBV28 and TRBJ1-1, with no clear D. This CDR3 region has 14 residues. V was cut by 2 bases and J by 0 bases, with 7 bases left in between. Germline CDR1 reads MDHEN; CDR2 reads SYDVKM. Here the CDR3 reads CASSLTQMNTEAFF. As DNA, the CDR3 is TGTGCCAGCAGTTTAACACAAATGAACACTGAAGCTTTCTTT.

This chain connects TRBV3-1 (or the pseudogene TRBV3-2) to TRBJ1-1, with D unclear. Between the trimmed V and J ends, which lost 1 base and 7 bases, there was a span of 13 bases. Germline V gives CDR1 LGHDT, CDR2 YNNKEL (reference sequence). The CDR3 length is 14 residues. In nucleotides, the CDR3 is TGTGCCAGCAGCCAAGGATACTACATGGGTGAAGCTTTCTTT. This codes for CASSQGYYMGEAFF.

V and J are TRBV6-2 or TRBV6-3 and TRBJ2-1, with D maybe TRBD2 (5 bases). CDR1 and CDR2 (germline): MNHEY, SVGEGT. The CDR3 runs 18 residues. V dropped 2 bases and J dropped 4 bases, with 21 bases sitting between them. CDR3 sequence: CASSYNVLAYKGYNEQFF. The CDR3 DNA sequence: TGTGCCAGCAGTTACAATGTGCTAGCTTATAAAGGGTACAATGAGCAGTTCTTC.

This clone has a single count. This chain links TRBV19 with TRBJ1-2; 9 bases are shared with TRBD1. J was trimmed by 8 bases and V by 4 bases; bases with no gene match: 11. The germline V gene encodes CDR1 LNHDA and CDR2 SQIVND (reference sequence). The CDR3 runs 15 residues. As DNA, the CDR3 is TGTGCCAGTAGTACTGGCCGGGACAGGGCCGACGGCTACACCTTC. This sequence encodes CASSTGRDRADGYTF.

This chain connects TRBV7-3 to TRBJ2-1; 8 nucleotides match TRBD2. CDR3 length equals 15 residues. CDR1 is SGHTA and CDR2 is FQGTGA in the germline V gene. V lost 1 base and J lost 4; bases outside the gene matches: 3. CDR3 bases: TGTGCCAGCAGCTTAATAGCGGGGTTGTACAATGAGCAGTTCTTC. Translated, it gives CASSLIAGLYNEQFF.

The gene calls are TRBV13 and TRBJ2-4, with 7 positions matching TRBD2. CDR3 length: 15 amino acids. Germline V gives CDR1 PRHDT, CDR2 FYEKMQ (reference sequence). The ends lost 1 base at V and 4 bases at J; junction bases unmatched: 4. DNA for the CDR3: TGTGCCAGCAGCTTAGCCTCTAGCGGAAAAAACATTCAGTACTTC. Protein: CASSLASSGKNIQYF.

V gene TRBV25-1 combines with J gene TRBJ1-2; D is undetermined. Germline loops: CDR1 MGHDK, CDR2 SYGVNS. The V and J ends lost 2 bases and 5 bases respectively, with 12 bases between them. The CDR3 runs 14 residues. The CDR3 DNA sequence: TGTGCCAGCAGTGAAGCACAACAGAAATATGGCTACACCTTC. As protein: CASSEAQQKYGYTF.